This T cell receptor (beta chain) was captured by sequencing in a study of vaccination effects on CD4 cells after COVID-19. Comment on this clone: Antigen unknown.

Germline CDR1 and CDR2: SGHRS and YFSETQ. The CDR3 sequence is 15 residues long. J was trimmed by 4 bases and V by 2 bases; bases with no gene match: 8. Clones were read by immunoSEQ multiplex PCR, and TCRdb kept only the in-frame ones, dropping some. The data show more than 40,000 clones, with 77% seen just once and around 3% held by the top ten. Antigen-specific CD4+ T cells were first expanded with viral peptide pools by the ViraFEST assay and only then sequenced. Upon completion of roughly ten days in culture, CD4+ T cells were isolated. People in the vaccine group had not been infected with SARS-CoV-2 before, and their nucleocapsid antibodies were negative.

The rearrangement joins TRBV5-1 to TRBJ1-1; 7 bases agree with TRBD1. Sequenced material: CD4+ T cells from PBMCs cultured with HCoV-NL63 spike peptides, taken before COVID-19 vaccination. The receptor comes from a human donor who received a COVID-19 vaccine. The CDR3: CASSFLGQGGTEAFF. The DNA of the CDR3 is TGCGCCAGCAGCTTCCTGGGTCAGGGGGGCACTGAAGCTTTCTTT. The full variable domain, rest sourced from reference TRBV5-1 and TRBJ1-1, is KAGVTQTPRYLIKTRGQQVTLSCSPISGHRSVSWYQQTPGQGLQFLFEYFSETQRNKGNFPGRFSGRQFSNSRSEMNVSTLELGDSALYLCASSFLGQGGTEAFFGQGTRLTVV.